The rows below give T cell receptor beta chains drawn from one sample of a study of T cells expressing NK-cell markers. TCRdb reprocessed the 5' RACE reads, keeping one entry per CDR3 protein, no DNA. The sample data list 500,000 to 700,000 distinct CDR3 sequences. The source material was blood T cells: a sorted CD56 or NKG2C T cell subset, CD4+ or CD8+ T cells, or bulk PBMC T cells (not recorded which). The receptors here all came from a man younger than 35 in good health. CDR3s include the opening cysteine and the closing phenylalanine or tryptophan.

j_call: TRBJ1-1
v_call: TRBV5-5
cdr3_aa: CASSLPNRNTEAFF

j_call: TRBJ2-1
v_call: TRBV14
cdr3_aa: CASSQAGGRRYNEQFF

j_call: TRBJ2-1
v_call: TRBV4-1
cdr3_aa: CASSQQDLYNEQFF

j_call: TRBJ2-7
v_call: TRBV9
cdr3_aa: CASGSGTGDYEQYF

j_call: TRBJ2-4
v_call: TRBV12-3/TRBV12-4
cdr3_aa: CARPPTGQESKNIQYF

j_call: TRBJ1-2
v_call: TRBV29-1
cdr3_aa: CSVEVWARGHGYTF

j_call: TRBJ2-1
v_call: TRBV11-2
cdr3_aa: CASSLLRGRTHNEQFF

j_call: TRBJ2-3
v_call: TRBV9
cdr3_aa: CASSVDSQRRSTDTQYF

j_call: TRBJ2-1
v_call: TRBV15
cdr3_aa: CATSRDIVSWEQFF

j_call: TRBJ2-1
v_call: TRBV3-1
cdr3_aa: CATSPLIAANEQFF

j_call: TRBJ2-5
v_call: TRBV2
cdr3_aa: CASTEPPAGTLGTQYF

j_call: TRBJ2-2
v_call: TRBV18
cdr3_aa: CASSPNSRGLTGELFF

j_call: TRBJ2-7
v_call: TRBV28
cdr3_aa: CASSLLAGKYEQYF

j_call: TRBJ2-1
v_call: TRBV7-3
cdr3_aa: CASSSGTGNSYNEQFF

j_call: TRBJ2-1
v_call: TRBV5-1
cdr3_aa: CASTRHPGNEQFF

j_call: TRBJ2-6
v_call: TRBV5-1
cdr3_aa: CASSITGAPGANVLTF

j_call: TRBJ1-1
v_call: TRBV5-1
cdr3_aa: CASHSADFTSTEAFF

j_call: TRBJ2-3
v_call: TRBV6-5
cdr3_aa: CASSYVAGSTDTQYF

j_call: TRBJ2-3
v_call: TRBV20-1
cdr3_aa: CSATGVRGRAPDTQYF

j_call: TRBJ2-5
v_call: TRBV24-1
cdr3_aa: CATSEPTVQETQYF

j_call: TRBJ2-1
v_call: TRBV7-8
cdr3_aa: CASSLVFSLAAYNEQFF

j_call: TRBJ2-5
v_call: TRBV7-6
cdr3_aa: CASSLASGVYQETQYF

j_call: TRBJ2-1
v_call: TRBV20-1
cdr3_aa: CSTSQGSNEQFF

j_call: TRBJ2-7
v_call: TRBV10-3
cdr3_aa: CAISEGGEGYEQYF

j_call: TRBJ1-4
v_call: TRBV5-1
cdr3_aa: CASSPGGSRREKLFF

j_call: TRBJ2-6
v_call: TRBV7-6
cdr3_aa: CASSLAVGQATTYSGANVLTF

j_call: TRBJ2-3
v_call: TRBV28
cdr3_aa: CASSTWRGHTDTQYF

j_call: TRBJ2-2
v_call: TRBV12-3/TRBV12-4
cdr3_aa: CASSYGLGVSGELFF

j_call: TRBJ2-3
v_call: TRBV12-3/TRBV12-4
cdr3_aa: CASSSGTFSVADTQYF

j_call: TRBJ2-3
v_call: TRBV5-1
cdr3_aa: CASSLDGTVTDTQYF

j_call: TRBJ2-7
v_call: TRBV25-1
cdr3_aa: CASSAGQRVSEQYF

j_call: TRBJ1-4
v_call: TRBV12-3/TRBV12-4
cdr3_aa: CASSLLTGGNEKLFF

j_call: TRBJ2-2
v_call: TRBV7-2
cdr3_aa: CASRQGSNTGELFF

j_call: TRBJ2-3
v_call: TRBV4-1
cdr3_aa: CASSPGLLGAGISTDTQYF

j_call: TRBJ2-2
v_call: TRBV10-3
cdr3_aa: CAISESKLSGELFF

j_call: TRBJ2-2
v_call: TRBV20-1
cdr3_aa: CSARRIAGSAGELFF

j_call: TRBJ2-1
v_call: TRBV20-1
cdr3_aa: CCAPVAGSGEQFF

j_call: TRBJ2-1
v_call: TRBV28
cdr3_aa: CASLGNYNEQFF

j_call: TRBJ2-1
v_call: TRBV9
cdr3_aa: CASSVQDRGGYNEQFF

j_call: TRBJ2-5
v_call: TRBV7-8
cdr3_aa: CASSLVGLRETQYF

j_call: TRBJ2-5
v_call: TRBV20-1
cdr3_aa: CSAPAGWREETQYF

j_call: TRBJ2-1
v_call: TRBV4-1
cdr3_aa: CASSQVVSGKNNEQFF